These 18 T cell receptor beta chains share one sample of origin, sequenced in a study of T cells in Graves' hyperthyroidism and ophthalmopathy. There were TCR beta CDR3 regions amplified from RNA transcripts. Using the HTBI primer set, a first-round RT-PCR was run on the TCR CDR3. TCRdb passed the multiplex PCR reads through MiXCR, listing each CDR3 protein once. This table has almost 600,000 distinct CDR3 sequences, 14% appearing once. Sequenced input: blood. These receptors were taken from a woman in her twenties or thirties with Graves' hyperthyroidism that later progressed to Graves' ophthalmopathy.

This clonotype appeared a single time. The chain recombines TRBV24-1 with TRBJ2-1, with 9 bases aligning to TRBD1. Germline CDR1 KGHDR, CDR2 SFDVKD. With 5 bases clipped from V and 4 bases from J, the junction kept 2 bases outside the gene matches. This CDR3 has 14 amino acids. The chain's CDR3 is CATSATGGYNEQFF. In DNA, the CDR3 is TGTGCCACCAGTGCGACAGGGGGGTACAATGAGCAGTTCTTC.

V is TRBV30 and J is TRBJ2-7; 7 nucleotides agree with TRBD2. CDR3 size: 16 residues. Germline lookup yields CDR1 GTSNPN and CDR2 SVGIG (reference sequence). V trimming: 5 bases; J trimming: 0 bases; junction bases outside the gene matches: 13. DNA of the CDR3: TGTGCCTGGGAAGGGATTAGTCCTAGCGGCTCCTACGAGCAGTACTTC. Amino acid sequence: CAWEGISPSGSYEQYF.

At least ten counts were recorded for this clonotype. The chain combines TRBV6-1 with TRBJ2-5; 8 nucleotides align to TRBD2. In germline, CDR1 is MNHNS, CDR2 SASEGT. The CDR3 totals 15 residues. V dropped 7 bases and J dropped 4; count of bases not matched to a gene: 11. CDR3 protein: CASTIRAGGGETQYF. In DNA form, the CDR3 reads TGTGCCAGCACCATTAGGGCGGGAGGAGGAGAGACCCAGTACTTC.

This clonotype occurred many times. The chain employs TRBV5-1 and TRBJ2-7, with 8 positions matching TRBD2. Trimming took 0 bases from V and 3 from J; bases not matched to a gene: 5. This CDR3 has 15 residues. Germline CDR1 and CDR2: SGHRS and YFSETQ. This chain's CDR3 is CASSLGREGLYEQYF. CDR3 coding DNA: TGCGCCAGCAGCTTGGGACGGGAGGGCCTCTACGAGCAGTACTTC.

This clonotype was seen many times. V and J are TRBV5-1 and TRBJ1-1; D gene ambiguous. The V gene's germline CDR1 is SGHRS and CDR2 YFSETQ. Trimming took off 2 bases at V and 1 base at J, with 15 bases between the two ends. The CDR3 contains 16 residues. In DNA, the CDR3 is TGCGCCAGCAGCTTTGGGGATCGGAATTCGAACACTGAAGCTTTCTTT. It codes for CASSFGDRNSNTEAFF.

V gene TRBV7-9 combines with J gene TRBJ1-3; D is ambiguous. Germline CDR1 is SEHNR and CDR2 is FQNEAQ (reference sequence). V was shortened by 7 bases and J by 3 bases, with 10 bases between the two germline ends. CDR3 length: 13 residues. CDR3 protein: CASTVTVGNTIYF. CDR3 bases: TGTGCCAGCACCGTGACGGTTGGAAACACCATATATTTT.

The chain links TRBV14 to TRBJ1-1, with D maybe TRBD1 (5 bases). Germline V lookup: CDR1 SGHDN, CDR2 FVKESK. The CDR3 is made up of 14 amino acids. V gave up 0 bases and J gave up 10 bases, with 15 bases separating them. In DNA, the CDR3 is TGTGCCAGCAGCCAAGATTCGAGGGGAGTGGGAGCTTTCTTT. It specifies CASSQDSRGVGAFF.

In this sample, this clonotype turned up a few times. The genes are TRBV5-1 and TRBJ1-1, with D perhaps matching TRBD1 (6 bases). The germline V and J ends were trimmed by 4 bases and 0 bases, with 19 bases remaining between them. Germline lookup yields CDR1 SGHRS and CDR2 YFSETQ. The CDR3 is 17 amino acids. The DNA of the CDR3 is TGCGCCAGCAGCACCAGTTACCAGGACAGCCTGAACACTGAAGCTTTCTTT. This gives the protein CASSTSYQDSLNTEAFF.

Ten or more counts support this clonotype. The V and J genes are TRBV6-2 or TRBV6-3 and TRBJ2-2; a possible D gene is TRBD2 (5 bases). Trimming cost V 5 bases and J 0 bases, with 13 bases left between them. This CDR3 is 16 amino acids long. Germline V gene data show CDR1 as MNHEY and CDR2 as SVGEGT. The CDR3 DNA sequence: TGTGCCAGCAGTGGAACGAGGACTGCGAACACCGGGGAGCTGTTTTTT. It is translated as CASSGTRTANTGELFF.

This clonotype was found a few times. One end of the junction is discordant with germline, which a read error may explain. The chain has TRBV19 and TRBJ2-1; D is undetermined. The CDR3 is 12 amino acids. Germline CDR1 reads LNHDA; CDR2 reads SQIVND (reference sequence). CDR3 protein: CAGRTQYNEQFF. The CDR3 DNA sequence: TGTGCCGGTAGGACGCAATACAATGAGCAGTTCTTC.

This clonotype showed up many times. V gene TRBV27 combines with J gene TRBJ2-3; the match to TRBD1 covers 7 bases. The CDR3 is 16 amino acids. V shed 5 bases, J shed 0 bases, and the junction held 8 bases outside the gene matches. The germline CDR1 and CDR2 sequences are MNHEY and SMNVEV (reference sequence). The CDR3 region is CASSKDRPPSTDTQYF. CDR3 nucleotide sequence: TGTGCCAGCAGTAAGGACAGGCCCCCTAGCACAGATACGCAGTATTTT.

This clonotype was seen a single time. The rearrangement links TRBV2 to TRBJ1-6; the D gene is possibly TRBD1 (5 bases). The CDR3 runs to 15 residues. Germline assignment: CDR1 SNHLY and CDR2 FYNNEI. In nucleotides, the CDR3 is TGTGTTAGCAGTGCAGCAGGGAGTGGCAATTCACCCCTCCACTTT. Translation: CVSSAAGSGNSPLHF.

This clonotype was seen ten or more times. The CDR3 reads CASSWAGHQETQYF. CDR3 in DNA: TGTGCCAGCAGCTGGGCGGGGCATCAAGAGACCCAGTACTTC. The chain is built from TRBV7-9 and TRBJ2-5; tentatively, D is TRBD2 (6 bases). The germline V and J ends were trimmed by 4 bases and 2 bases, with 11 bases remaining between them. Per the germline V gene, CDR1 is SEHNR and CDR2 is FQNEAQ (reference sequence). This CDR3 comprises 14 residues.

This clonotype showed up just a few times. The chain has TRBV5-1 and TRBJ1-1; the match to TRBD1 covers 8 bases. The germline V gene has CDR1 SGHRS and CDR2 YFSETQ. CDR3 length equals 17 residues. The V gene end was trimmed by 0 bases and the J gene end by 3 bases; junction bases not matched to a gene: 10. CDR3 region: CASSLAGTGGVDTEAFF. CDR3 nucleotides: TGCGCCAGCAGCTTGGCCGGAACAGGGGGGGTTGACACTGAAGCTTTCTTT.

This CDR3 reads CAWNLLGGNTGELFF. CDR3 DNA sequence: TGTGCCTGGAATCTACTAGGGGGGAACACCGGGGAGCTGTTTTTT. This sequence joins TRBV30 and TRBJ2-2, with D tentatively TRBD1 (6 bases). Germline V gene data show CDR1 as GTSNPN and CDR2 as SVGIG (reference sequence). Trimming took 4 bases from V and 1 from J, leaving 13 bases between them. There are 15 residues in the CDR3. Full variable domain (remainder filled in from reference TRBV30 and TRBJ2-2): SQTIHQWPATLVQPVGSPLSLECTVEGTSNPNLYWYRQAAGRGLQLLFYSVGIGQISSEVPQNLSASRPQDRQFILSSKKLLLSDSGFYLCAWNLLGGNTGELFFGEGSRLTVL.

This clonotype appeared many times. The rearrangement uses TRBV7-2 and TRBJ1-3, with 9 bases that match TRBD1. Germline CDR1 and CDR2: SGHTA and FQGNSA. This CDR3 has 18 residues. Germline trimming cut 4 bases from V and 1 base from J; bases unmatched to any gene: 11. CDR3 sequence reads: CASSSSVTGGASGNTIYF. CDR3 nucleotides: TGTGCCAGCAGCTCGAGCGTAACAGGGGGCGCATCTGGAAACACCATATATTTT.

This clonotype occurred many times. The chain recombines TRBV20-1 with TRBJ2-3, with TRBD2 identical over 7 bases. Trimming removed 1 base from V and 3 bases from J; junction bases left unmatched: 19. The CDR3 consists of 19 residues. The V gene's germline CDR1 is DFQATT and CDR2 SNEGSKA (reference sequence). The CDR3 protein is CSARGGDGTKELKTDTQYF. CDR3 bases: TGCAGTGCTAGAGGAGGAGACGGGACTAAGGAGCTAAAAACAGATACGCAGTATTTT.

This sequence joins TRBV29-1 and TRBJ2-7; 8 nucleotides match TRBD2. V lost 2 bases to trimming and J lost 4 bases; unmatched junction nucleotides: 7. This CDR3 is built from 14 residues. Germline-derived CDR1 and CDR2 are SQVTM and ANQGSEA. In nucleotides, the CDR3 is TGCAGCGTTGAACAGGTCGGGAGGGCATACGAGCAGTACTTC. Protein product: CSVEQVGRAYEQYF.